The 9 T cell receptor beta chains in this list originate from one sample, sequenced in a study of monozygotic twins with cystic fibrosis (dated by TCRdb to the early 2020s). The library came from the immunoSEQ multiplex PCR assay. Here the immuneACCESS table is served through TCRdb, limited to in-frame sequences with V and J called. Missing clones are a known gap in these copies; in checked studies unresolved V genes cover under half, and the rest lacks a known reason. This sample holds tens of thousands of clones; approximately 90% were observed only once. The ten top clones hold about 0.31% of the sample. Sequenced sample: blood. The receptor set was obtained from a girl aged 2-9 years with cystic fibrosis.

The gene calls are TRBV11-2 and TRBJ2-7; D perhaps matches TRBD1 (5 bases). Germline CDR1 SGHAT, CDR2 FQNNGV. V gave up 3 bases and J gave up 2 bases, with 14 bases separating them. The CDR3 has 15 residues. The CDR3 protein is CASSFPTTAAYEQYF. The CDR3 DNA follows: TGTGCCAGCAGCTTCCCAACGACAGCAGCCTACGAGCAGTACTTC.

This clone has only one observation. The chain is built from TRBV5-6 and TRBJ1-3; possibly TRBD1 for D (6 bases). The ends were cut back, 4 bases at V and 4 bases at J, with 9 bases in the middle. CDR3 length: 13 residues. Germline CDR1 SGHDT, CDR2 YYEEEE. The CDR3 spells CASSITGGNTIYF. The DNA for the CDR3 is TGTGCCAGCAGCATTACAGGGGGAAACACCATATATTTT.

V is TRBV6-5 and J is TRBJ1-4; a possible D gene is TRBD1 (5 bases). The CDR3 sequence is 14 residues long. Trimming removed 5 bases from V and 3 bases from J, with 10 bases in between. Germline CDR1 MNHEY, CDR2 SVGAGI. DNA of the CDR3: TGTGCCAGCAGTGGGGGACGGCCTAATGAAAAACTGTTTTTT. Translated, it gives CASSGGRPNEKLFF.

This chain connects TRBV19 to TRBJ2-2, with TRBD1 matching over 7 bases. The length of the CDR3 is 14 residues. After removal of 5 bases from V and 5 bases from J, the junction contained 5 bases not matched to a gene. Germline values: CDR1 LNHDA, CDR2 SQIVND (reference sequence). This CDR3 is CASSRTGSTGELFF. CDR3 nucleotide sequence: TGTGCCAGTAGTCGGACAGGCTCAACCGGGGAGCTGTTTTTT.

This clone was seen only once. CDR3 loop: CASSSGLDLNEQFF. CDR3 nucleotides: TGCGCCAGCAGCTCCGGACTAGACCTCAATGAGCAGTTCTTC. This chain connects TRBV5-1 to TRBJ2-1; TRBD2 aligns across 7 bases. The CDR3 totals 14 residues. V dropped 3 bases and J dropped 6; count of bases not matched to a gene: 6. Germline loops: CDR1 SGHRS, CDR2 YFSETQ.

The gene calls are TRBV2 and TRBJ1-5; D might be TRBD1 (5 bases). Trimming shortened V by 7 bases and J by 0 bases, and 10 bases separated the two germline ends. The CDR3 consists of 14 residues. From germline, CDR1 is SNHLY and CDR2 FYNNEI. The CDR3 region has the DNA TGTGCCAGCACCAGGGACCTTAGCAATCAGCCCCAGCATTTT. Its translation is CASTRDLSNQPQHF.

The chain links TRBV5-8 to TRBJ1-1; the match to TRBD1 covers 8 bases. This CDR3 contains 16 residues. Germline assignment: CDR1 SGHTS and CDR2 YDEGEE. Trimming at V came to 0 bases and at J to 3 bases, leaving 7 bases not matched to a gene. DNA of the CDR3: TGTGCCAGCAGCTTGGGCAGGGGGCTTTTTGACACTGAAGCTTTCTTT. Translating gives CASSLGRGLFDTEAFF.

V and J are TRBV18 and TRBJ2-1; D not resolved. V was shortened by 6 bases and J by 0 bases, with 18 bases between the two germline ends. The CDR3 length is 17 residues. Germline V gene data show CDR1 as KGHSH and CDR2 as LQKENI. The CDR3 nucleotides read TGTGCCAGCTCGCCATCCTCGACGGTGAGCTCCTACAATGAGCAGTTCTTC. Protein sequence: CASSPSSTVSSYNEQFF.

This clone was observed a single time. This chain connects TRBV5-3 to TRBJ1-5; 7 bases are a match to TRBD1. TRBV5-3 is placed among ORFs of uncertain function. J lost 4 bases, V lost 0 bases, and 10 bases had no gene match. The CDR3 is 17 residues long. The CDR3: CARSLAGDRVRNQPQHF. The CDR3 nucleotides read TGTGCCAGAAGCTTGGCGGGAGACAGGGTGAGGAATCAGCCCCAGCATTTT.